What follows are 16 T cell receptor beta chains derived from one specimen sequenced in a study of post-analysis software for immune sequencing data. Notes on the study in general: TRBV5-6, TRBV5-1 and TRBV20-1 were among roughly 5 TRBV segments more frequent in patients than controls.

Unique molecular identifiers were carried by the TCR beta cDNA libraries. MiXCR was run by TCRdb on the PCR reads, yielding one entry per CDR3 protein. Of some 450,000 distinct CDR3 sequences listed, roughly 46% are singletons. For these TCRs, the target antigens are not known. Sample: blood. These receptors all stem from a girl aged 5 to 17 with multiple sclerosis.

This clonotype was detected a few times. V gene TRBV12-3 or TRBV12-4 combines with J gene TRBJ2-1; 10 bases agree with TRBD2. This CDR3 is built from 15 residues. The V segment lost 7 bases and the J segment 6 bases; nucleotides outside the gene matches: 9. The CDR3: CASTHRTSGFNEQFF. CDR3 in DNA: TGTGCCAGCACCCACCGGACTAGCGGATTCAATGAGCAGTTCTTC.

CDR3 residues: CSTRSGRAYSPQYF. CDR3 nucleotide sequence: TGCAGCACAAGAAGCGGGAGGGCCTATTCCCCCCAGTACTTC. V is TRBV29-1 and J is TRBJ2-5; 10 nucleotides agree with TRBD2. Germline CDR1 and CDR2: SQVTM and ANQGSEA. The junction had 15 bases not matched to a gene; V was cut back by 8 bases and J by 9 bases. This CDR3 region has 14 residues.

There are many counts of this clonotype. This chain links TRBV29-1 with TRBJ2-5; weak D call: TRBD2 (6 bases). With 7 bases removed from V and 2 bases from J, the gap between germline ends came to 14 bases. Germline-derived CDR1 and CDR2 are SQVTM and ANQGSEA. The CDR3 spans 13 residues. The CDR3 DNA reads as TGCAGCGCCCGACGCGGGGAGCAAGAGACCCAGTACTTC. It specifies CSARRGEQETQYF. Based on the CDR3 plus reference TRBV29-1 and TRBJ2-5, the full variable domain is SAVISQKPSRDICQRGTSLTIQCQVDSQVTMMFWYRQQPGQSLTLIATANQGSEATYESGFVIDKFPISRPNLTFSTLTVSNMSPEDSSIYLCSARRGEQETQYFGPGTRLLVL.

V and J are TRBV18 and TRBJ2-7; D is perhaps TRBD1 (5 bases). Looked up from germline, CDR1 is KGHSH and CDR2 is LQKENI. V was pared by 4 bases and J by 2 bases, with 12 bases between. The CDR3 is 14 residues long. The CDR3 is CASSLQGTAYEQYF. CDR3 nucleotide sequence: TGTGCCAGCTCACTGCAGGGAACCGCCTACGAGCAGTACTTC.

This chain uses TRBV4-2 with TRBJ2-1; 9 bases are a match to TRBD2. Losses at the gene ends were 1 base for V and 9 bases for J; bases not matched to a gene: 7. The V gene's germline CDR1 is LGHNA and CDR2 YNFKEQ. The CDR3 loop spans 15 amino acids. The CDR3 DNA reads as TGTGCCAGCAGCCAAGTTCTAGCGGGATTGACTGAGCAGTTCTTC. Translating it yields CASSQVLAGLTEQFF.

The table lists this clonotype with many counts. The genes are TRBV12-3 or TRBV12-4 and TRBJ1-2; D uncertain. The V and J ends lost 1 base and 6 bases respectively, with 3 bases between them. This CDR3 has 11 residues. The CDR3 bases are TGTGCCAGCAGTTTAGGAAATGGCTACACCTTC. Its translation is CASSLGNGYTF.

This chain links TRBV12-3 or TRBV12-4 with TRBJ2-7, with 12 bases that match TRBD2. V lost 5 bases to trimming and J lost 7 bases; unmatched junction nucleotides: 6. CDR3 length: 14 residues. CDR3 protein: CASSRLAGAGEQYF. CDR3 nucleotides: TGTGCCAGCAGTCGACTAGCGGGAGCGGGAGAGCAGTACTTC.

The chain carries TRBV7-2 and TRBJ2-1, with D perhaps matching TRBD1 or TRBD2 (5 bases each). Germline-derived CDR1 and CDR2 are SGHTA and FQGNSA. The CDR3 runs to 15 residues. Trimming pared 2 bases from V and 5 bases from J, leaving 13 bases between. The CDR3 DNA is TGTGCCAGCAGCTTAATGAGGGGAAGTAACAATGAGCAGTTCTTC. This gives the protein CASSLMRGSNNEQFF. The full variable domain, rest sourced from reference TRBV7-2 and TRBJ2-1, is GAGVSQSPSNKVTEKGKDVELRCDPISGHTALYWYRQSLGQGLEFLIYFQGNSAPDKSGLPSDRFSAERTGGSVSTLTIQRTQQEDSAVYLCASSLMRGSNNEQFFGPGTRLTVL.

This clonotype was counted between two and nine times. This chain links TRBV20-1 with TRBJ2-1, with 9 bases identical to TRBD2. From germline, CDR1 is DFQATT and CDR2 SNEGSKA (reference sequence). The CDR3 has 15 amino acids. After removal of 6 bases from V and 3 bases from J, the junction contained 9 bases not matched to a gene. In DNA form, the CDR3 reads TGCAGTGCCAGGCGCGGGAGGGCCCTCTACAATGAGCAGTTCTTC. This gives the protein CSARRGRALYNEQFF.

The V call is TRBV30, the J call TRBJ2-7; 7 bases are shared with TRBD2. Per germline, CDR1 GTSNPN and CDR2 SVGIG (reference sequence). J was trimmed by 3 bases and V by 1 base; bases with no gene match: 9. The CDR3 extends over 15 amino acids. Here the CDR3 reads CAWSGPLERDYEQYF. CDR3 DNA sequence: TGTGCCTGGAGTGGCCCCCTAGAGCGGGACTACGAGCAGTACTTC.

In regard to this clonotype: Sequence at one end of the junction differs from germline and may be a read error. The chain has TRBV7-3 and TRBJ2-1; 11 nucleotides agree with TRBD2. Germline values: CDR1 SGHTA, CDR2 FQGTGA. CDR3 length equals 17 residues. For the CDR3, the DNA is TGTGCCAGCAGCTCTACACCCACTAGCGGGAGAGTCAATGAGCAATTCTTC. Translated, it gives CASSSTPTSGRVNEQFF.

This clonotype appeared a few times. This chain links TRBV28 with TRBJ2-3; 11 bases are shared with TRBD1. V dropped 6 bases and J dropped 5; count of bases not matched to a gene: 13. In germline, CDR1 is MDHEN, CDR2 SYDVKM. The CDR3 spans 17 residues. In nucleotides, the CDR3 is TGTGCCAGCAGCAGCCTCCCGGGACAGGGGGTTGGAGATACGCAGTATTTT. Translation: CASSSLPGQGVGDTQYF.

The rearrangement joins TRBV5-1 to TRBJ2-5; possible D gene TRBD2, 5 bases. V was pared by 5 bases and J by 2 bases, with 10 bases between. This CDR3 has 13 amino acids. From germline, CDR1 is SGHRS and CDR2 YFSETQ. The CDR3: CASRLGFQETQYF. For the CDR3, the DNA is TGCGCCAGCAGACTAGGATTTCAAGAGACCCAGTACTTC.

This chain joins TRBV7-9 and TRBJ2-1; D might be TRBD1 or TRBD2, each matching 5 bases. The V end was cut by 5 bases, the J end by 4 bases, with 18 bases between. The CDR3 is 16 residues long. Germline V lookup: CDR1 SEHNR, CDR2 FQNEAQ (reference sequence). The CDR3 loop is CASSPRGARDYNEQFF. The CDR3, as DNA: TGTGCCAGCAGCCCGAGGGGCGCCAGGGATTACAATGAGCAGTTCTTC.

CDR3 DNA sequence: TGCGCCAGCGCCCGGGACAGGGCGAACACCGGGGAGCTGTTTTTT. As protein: CASARDRANTGELFF. The chain has TRBV5-1 and TRBJ2-2, with 9 bases matching TRBD1. This CDR3 is 15 amino acids long. The germline V gene has CDR1 SGHRS and CDR2 YFSETQ. The V segment lost 7 bases and the J segment 0 bases; nucleotides outside the gene matches: 4.

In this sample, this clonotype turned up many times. The CDR3 sequence: CASSRDPRETQYF. As DNA, the CDR3 is TGTGCCAGCAGTCGAGACCCGCGCGAGACCCAGTACTTC. V gene TRBV11-1 combines with J gene TRBJ2-5; D remains unclear. Germline V gene sequence: CDR1 SGHAT, CDR2 FQDESV (reference sequence). V shed 6 bases and J shed 5 bases, with 13 bases lying between them. The CDR3 extends over 13 amino acids.